These 20 T cell receptor beta chains were sequenced from one sample in a study of T cells in localized non-small cell lung cancer. Measured with immunoSEQ multiplex PCR; TCRdb has only the in-frame clones, and not every one. Among tens of thousands of clones listed, roughly 80% were seen once. The source material was PBMCs, sampled before any cancer treatment. The receptors shown here come from a man aged 35 to 69 with stage II squamous cell lung carcinoma.

The CDR3 sequence is CASSPRPSSYNSPLHF. CDR3 in DNA: TGTGCCAGCAGCCCTAGACCGAGCTCCTATAATTCACCCCTCCACTTT. The chain employs TRBV5-5 and TRBJ1-6; D gene ambiguous. V was pared by 4 bases and J by 0 bases, with 11 bases between. There are 16 residues in the CDR3. CDR1 is SGHKS, CDR2 YYEKEE, per germline (reference sequence).

The J gene is TRBJ1-5, the V gene TRBV11-1; no clear D. CDR1 SGHAT and CDR2 FQDESV come from the germline V gene (reference sequence). V gave up 2 bases and J gave up 7 bases, with 6 bases separating them. CDR3 size: 12 residues. The CDR3 spells CASSLTGQPQHF. CDR3 bases: TGTGCCAGCAGCTTAACGGGACAGCCCCAGCATTTT.

V usage is TRBV5-1 and J usage is TRBJ2-1, with 7 bases fitting TRBD1. The germline V gene encodes CDR1 SGHRS and CDR2 YFSETQ. CDR3 length: 16 residues. J gave up 1 base and V 0 bases, and 4 bases lay outside the gene matches. The CDR3: CASSLGHRGSYNEQFF. The CDR3 nucleotides are TGCGCCAGCAGCTTGGGGCACAGGGGATCCTACAATGAGCAGTTCTTC.

The chain recombines TRBV5-1 with TRBJ2-1, with 7 bases matching TRBD1. Germline V gene sequence: CDR1 SGHRS, CDR2 YFSETQ. V dropped 4 bases and J dropped 4; count of bases not matched to a gene: 5. CDR3 length: 14 residues. The DNA of the CDR3 is TGCGCCAGCAGCGAAGGGACAGAATACAATGAGCAGTTCTTC. Residues: CASSEGTEYNEQFF. The full variable domain, its missing parts supplied by reference TRBV5-1 and TRBJ2-1, is KAGVTQTPRYLIKTRGQQVTLSCSPISGHRSVSWYQQTPGQGLQFLFEYFSETQRNKGNFPGRFSGRQFSNSRSEMNVSTLELGDSALYLCASSEGTEYNEQFFGPGTRLTVL.

The chain's CDR3 is CASSMGGPRNTEAFF. In DNA, the CDR3 is TGTGCCAGCAGCATGGGGGGGCCGAGGAACACTGAAGCTTTCTTT. This chain joins TRBV9 and TRBJ1-1; possibly TRBD1 for D (6 bases). The CDR3 covers 15 residues. CDR1 and CDR2 (germline): SGDLS, YYNGEE. V lost 4 bases, J lost 1 base, and 14 bases lay in between.

The chain joins TRBV7-8 to TRBJ2-7; D may be TRBD1 (5 bases). V lost 4 bases, J lost 2 bases, and 12 bases lay in between. CDR1 is SGHVS and CDR2 is FQNEAQ in the germline V gene. The CDR3 consists of 14 residues. As DNA, the CDR3 is TGTGCCAGCAGCTCACTGGACACTCCCTACGAGCAGTACTTC. This translates into CASSSLDTPYEQYF.

This chain uses TRBV30 with TRBJ1-4, with 9 bases identical to TRBD1. With 2 bases clipped from V and 0 bases from J, the junction kept 10 bases outside the gene matches. Per germline, CDR1 GTSNPN and CDR2 SVGIG (reference sequence). This CDR3 region has 18 residues. The CDR3 nucleotides are TGTGCCTGGAGTATGACACCGGGACAGGGCGCAACTAATGAAAAACTGTTTTTT. Residues: CAWSMTPGQGATNEKLFF. Together with reference TRBV30 and TRBJ1-4, the CDR3 gives the full variable domain: SQTIHQWPATLVQPVGSPLSLECTVEGTSNPNLYWYRQAAGRGLQLLFYSVGIGQISSEVPQNLSASRPQDRQFILSSKKLLLSDSGFYLCAWSMTPGQGATNEKLFFGSGTQLSVL.

The J gene is TRBJ2-4, the V gene TRBV29-1; a weak D match, TRBD2 (5 bases). V was pared by 6 bases and J by 3 bases, with 15 bases between. CDR1 SQVTM and CDR2 ANQGSEA come from the germline V gene. The CDR3 contains 14 residues. The CDR3, as DNA: TGCAGCGTGAGGGAGTCGGTGGACAAAAACATTCAGTACTTC. It is translated as CSVRESVDKNIQYF.

In this sample, this clone turned up once. The chain combines TRBV30 with TRBJ1-4; a weak D match, TRBD1 (5 bases). The CDR3 has 13 amino acids. From germline, CDR1 is GTSNPN and CDR2 SVGIG (reference sequence). The germline V and J ends were trimmed by 4 bases and 4 bases, with 10 bases remaining between them. In DNA, the CDR3 is TGTGCCTGGACCCCAGGGCATAATGAAAAACTGTTTTTT. Residues: CAWTPGHNEKLFF.

CDR3 sequence: CASSYSGGIYNSPLHF. CDR3 DNA: TGTGCCAGCAGTTACTCGGGGGGGATCTATAATTCACCCCTCCACTTT. The chain has TRBV6-5 and TRBJ1-6; TRBD1 might be the D (5 bases). The CDR3 is 16 amino acids. Looked up from germline, CDR1 is MNHEY and CDR2 is SVGAGI. V lost 0 bases and J 3 bases, leaving 9 bases between the germline ends.

CDR3 sequence (DNA): TGTGCCACCAGCAGAGACTATCAGCCTAACACCGGGGAGCTGTTTTTT. This sequence encodes CATSRDYQPNTGELFF. The chain joins TRBV15 to TRBJ2-2, with D hard to call. V lost 0 bases, J lost 2 bases, and 10 bases lay in between. In germline, CDR1 is LNHNV, CDR2 YYDKDF (reference sequence). The CDR3 sequence is 16 residues long.

This clone was seen a few times. DNA for the CDR3: TGTGCCAGCAGGTCCGGGACGGTCGGCGCTTTCTTT. Its translation is CASRSGTVGAFF. This chain joins TRBV6-5 and TRBJ1-1; perhaps TRBD1 as D (5 bases). Germline lookup yields CDR1 MNHEY and CDR2 SVGAGI. Between the trimmed V and J ends, which lost 6 bases and 11 bases, there was a span of 16 bases. There are 12 residues in the CDR3.

The V call is TRBV9, the J call TRBJ1-6, with D possibly being TRBD1 (5 bases). V was trimmed by 0 bases and J by 5 bases, leaving 9 bases between them. This CDR3 spans 15 amino acids. From germline, CDR1 is SGDLS and CDR2 YYNGEE. The CDR3 sequence: CASSVVGQNNSPLHF. CDR3 sequence (DNA): TGTGCCAGCAGCGTAGTGGGGCAGAATAATTCACCCCTCCACTTT.

This chain joins TRBV6-5 and TRBJ1-4, with 9 bases that match TRBD1. Trimming removed 2 bases from V and 8 bases from J; junction bases left unmatched: 6. The CDR3 has 15 amino acids. Germline lookup yields CDR1 MNHEY and CDR2 SVGAGI. The CDR3 spells CASSYGTGRGEKLFF. The DNA for the CDR3 is TGTGCCAGCAGTTACGGGACAGGGAGGGGGGAAAAACTGTTTTTT.

The chain has TRBV5-1 and TRBJ1-5, with D possibly being TRBD1 (5 bases). CDR3 length equals 16 residues. Germline V gene sequence: CDR1 SGHRS, CDR2 YFSETQ. Trimming cost V 4 bases and J 6 bases, with 20 bases left between them. The CDR3 DNA is TGCGCCAGCAGCCCAGGGATGGGAATCGAGAGTCAGCCCCAGCATTTT. This sequence encodes CASSPGMGIESQPQHF.

This clone was counted a few times. V and J are TRBV4-1 and TRBJ1-5, with D tentatively TRBD1 (5 bases). Trimming shortened V by 2 bases and J by 3 bases, and 14 bases separated the two germline ends. CDR3 length equals 16 residues. The germline gives CDR1 MGHRA, CDR2 YSYEKL. The CDR3 DNA reads as TGCGCCAGCAGCCAAATGCCAGGGCAGCCCAATCAGCCCCAGCATTTT. Its protein is CASSQMPGQPNQPQHF.

This clone occurred a few times. This chain links TRBV7-9 with TRBJ1-4, with a weak D call TRBD1 (6 bases). CDR1 SEHNR and CDR2 FQNEAQ come from the germline V gene (reference sequence). Between the trimmed V and J ends, which lost 5 bases and 8 bases, there was a span of 15 bases. CDR3 length: 14 residues. CDR3 residues: CASSRRVGAEKLFF. The CDR3 bases are TGTGCCAGCAGCCGCAGGGTGGGGGCCGAAAAACTGTTTTTT.

The count of this clone is one. V gene TRBV5-1 combines with J gene TRBJ1-2; TRBD1 matches 8 bases. The CDR3 runs to 17 residues. The J segment lost 0 bases and the V segment lost 6 bases, leaving 13 bases of the junction unmatched. The germline CDR1 and CDR2 sequences are SGHRS and YFSETQ. The CDR3 loop reads CASNVDRGEGPNYGYTF. In DNA form, the CDR3 reads TGCGCCAGCAACGTCGACAGGGGCGAAGGGCCTAACTATGGCTACACCTTC.

This chain connects TRBV27 to TRBJ1-4, with a tentative D call TRBD1 (6 bases). CDR1 is MNHEY, CDR2 SMNVEV, per germline (reference sequence). V lost 8 bases to trimming and J lost 8 bases, with 15 bases between them. The CDR3 length is 13 residues. This CDR3 is CASRDAGQEKLFF. The CDR3 coding sequence is TGTGCCAGCCGGGACGCCGGACAGGAAAAACTGTTTTTT.

This clone was counted only a few times. Other DNA sequences in the same sample also yield this CDR3. DNA of the CDR3: TGTGCCAGCAGTGTTTGGGTGTTGAACACTGAAGCTTTCTTT. Its translation is CASSVWVLNTEAFF. This sequence joins TRBV2 and TRBJ1-1; D is unresolved. V was cut by 4 bases and J by 0 bases, with 9 bases left in between. Per germline, CDR1 SNHLY and CDR2 FYNNEI. This CDR3 comprises 14 residues.